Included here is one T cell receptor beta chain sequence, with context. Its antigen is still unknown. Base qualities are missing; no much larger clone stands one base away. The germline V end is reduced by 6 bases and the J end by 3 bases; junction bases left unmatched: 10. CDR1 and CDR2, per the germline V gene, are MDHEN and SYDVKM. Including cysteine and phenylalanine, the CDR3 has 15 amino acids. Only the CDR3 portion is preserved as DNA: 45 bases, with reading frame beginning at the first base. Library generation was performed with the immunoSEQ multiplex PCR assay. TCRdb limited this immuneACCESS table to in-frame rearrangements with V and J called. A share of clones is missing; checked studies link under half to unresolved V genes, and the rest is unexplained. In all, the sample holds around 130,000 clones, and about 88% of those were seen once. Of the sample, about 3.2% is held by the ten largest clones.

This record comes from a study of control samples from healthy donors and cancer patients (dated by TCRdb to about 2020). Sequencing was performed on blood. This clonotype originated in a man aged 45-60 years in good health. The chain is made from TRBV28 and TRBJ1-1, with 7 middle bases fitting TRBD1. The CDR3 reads CASSPSRGRYTEAFF. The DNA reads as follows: TGTGCCAGCAGCCCCTCAAGGGGGCGGTACACTGAAGCTTTCTTT.